This T cell receptor beta chain was sequenced for a study of blood T cell repertoires in COVID-19. Study information: Italy, Spain and the United States were the sources of the convalescent and acute COVID-19 samples.

Original handling: For nucleated cells, counts were estimated from reference gene primer amplification. Repertoires were generated with immunoSEQ multiplex PCR, while TCRdb's copy carries only in-frame clones and drops some. V and J calls plus clone size are reproduced from that table; the DNA served to infer D and trimming. This sample has around 100,000 clones, with approximately 81% found just once. Deletions cut 7 bases from V and 0 bases from J, with 13 bases between. Germline CDR1 and CDR2: SQVTM and ANQGSEA. The CDR3 has 14 residues. This sequence was found in a man aged 50-59 years with acute or convalescent COVID-19. The sequencing sample was made of peripheral blood. The chain is built from TRBV29-1 and TRBJ2-1; the D gene could be TRBD1 or TRBD2 (5 bases each). This CDR3 is CSAGPPSSYNEQFF. The CDR3 DNA sequence: TGCAGCGCGGGGCCTCCTAGCTCCTACAATGAGCAGTTCTTC.